This passage covers 18 T cell receptor beta chains from one sample sequenced in a study of tissue T cells after allogeneic stem cell transplantation. Some clones are missing from TCRdb's copy, which holds only in-frame ones; the method was immunoSEQ multiplex PCR. The sample yields roughly 42,000 clones, over 85% seen once. The starting material was blood, obtained before transplantation. These TCRs come from a woman aged 40 to 75 who later had graft-versus-host disease after an allogeneic stem cell transplant.

The count of this clone is one. This chain joins TRBV5-1 and TRBJ2-7; 9 nucleotides match TRBD2. J was trimmed by 4 bases and V by 4 bases; bases with no gene match: 9. CDR3 length: 15 residues. CDR1 and CDR2 from the germline V gene are SGHRS and YFSETQ. CDR3 DNA: TGCGCCAGCAGCACCTTAGCGGGAGTAATATACGAGCAGTACTTC. This sequence encodes CASSTLAGVIYEQYF.

This sequence joins TRBV25-1 and TRBJ2-2; 8 positions match TRBD1. The CDR3 covers 14 residues. V was pared by 10 bases and J by 7 bases, with 11 bases of the junction left unmatched. The germline gives CDR1 MGHDK, CDR2 SYGVNS. The CDR3 region has the DNA TGTGCCACCGACGGCCAGGGGGCGAACGGGGAGCTGTTTTTT. Its protein is CATDGQGANGELFF. Looking up the rest from reference TRBV25-1 and TRBJ2-2 gives the full variable domain: EADIYQTPRYLVIGTGKKITLECSQTMGHDKMYWYQQDPGMELHLIHYSYGVNSTEKGDLSSESTVSRIRTEHFPLTLESARPSHTSQYLCATDGQGANGELFFGEGSRLTVL.

The genes are TRBV6-2 or TRBV6-3 and TRBJ2-2, with TRBD2 matching 8 bases. V lost 6 bases, J lost 4 bases, and 7 bases stayed unmatched. Germline loops: CDR1 MNHEY, CDR2 SVGEGT. CDR3 length equals 15 residues. CDR3 bases: TGTGCCAGCAGCCTTCGCCGGGAGGGCACCGGGGAGCTGTTTTTT. Translated, it gives CASSLRREGTGELFF.

The table lists this clone with a count of one. The chain links TRBV15 to TRBJ1-2; D not resolved. Per the germline V gene, CDR1 is LNHNV and CDR2 is YYDKDF (reference sequence). The CDR3 runs to 12 residues. Trimming took off 0 bases at V and 8 bases at J, with 7 bases between the two ends. CDR3 amino acids: CATSRDAGGYTF. The CDR3, as DNA: TGTGCCACCAGCAGAGACGCAGGAGGCTACACCTTC.

Of note for this clone: The same CDR3 can be traced to other DNA sequences in this sample. The chain couples TRBV27 to TRBJ2-2; D gene ambiguous. The CDR3 has 14 residues. V lost 0 bases, J lost 5 bases, and 7 bases lay in between. The V gene's germline CDR1 is MNHEY and CDR2 SMNVEV (reference sequence). CDR3 residues: CASSLSAGTGELFF. CDR3 bases: TGTGCCAGCAGTTTATCGGCAGGAACCGGGGAGCTGTTTTTT.

This clone has just one count. V is TRBV18 and J is TRBJ2-3; no clear D gene. Per germline, CDR1 KGHSH and CDR2 LQKENI. V was cut by 2 bases and J by 1 base, with 7 bases left in between. The CDR3 length is 14 residues. The CDR3 DNA is TGTGCCAGCTCACCATCACACGGCACAGATACGCAGTATTTT. This translates into CASSPSHGTDTQYF.

The CDR3 DNA sequence: TGCGCCAGCAGCTTGGATGGCGTCAACTACGAGCAGTACTTC. Translated, it gives CASSLDGVNYEQYF. The gene calls are TRBV5-1 and TRBJ2-7; D not resolved. The germline V gene has CDR1 SGHRS and CDR2 YFSETQ. V was cut by 0 bases and J by 3 bases, with 10 bases left in between. The CDR3 loop spans 14 amino acids.

The CDR3 bases are TGTGCCAGCAGTCCGCCCGGGATAGCGGGGACAGATACGCAGTATTTT. Translation gives CASSPPGIAGTDTQYF. The chain carries TRBV27 and TRBJ2-3, with 8 bases lining up with TRBD2. J was trimmed by 3 bases and V by 5 bases; bases with no gene match: 10. Germline V CDR1 and CDR2: MNHEY, SMNVEV (reference sequence). The CDR3 loop spans 16 amino acids.

The rearrangement uses TRBV6-2 or TRBV6-3 and TRBJ1-2, with 10 nucleotides matching TRBD1. V shed 5 bases and J 5 bases; nucleotides not matched to a gene: 5. The germline CDR1 and CDR2 sequences are MNHEY and SVGEGT. The CDR3 extends over 14 amino acids. CDR3 in amino acids: CASSPRDRGYGYTF. CDR3 nucleotides: TGTGCCAGCAGTCCCCGGGACAGGGGTTATGGCTACACCTTC.

The chain uses TRBV5-1 and TRBJ2-4, with 8 bases matching TRBD1. The ends lost 2 bases at V and 6 bases at J; junction bases unmatched: 7. Germline loops: CDR1 SGHRS, CDR2 YFSETQ. The CDR3 covers 15 residues. CDR3 amino acids: CASSFNGQGRNIQYF. The CDR3, as DNA: TGCGCCAGCAGCTTTAACGGACAGGGAAGAAACATTCAGTACTTC. The whole variable domain, remainder taken from reference TRBV5-1 and TRBJ2-4, is KAGVTQTPRYLIKTRGQQVTLSCSPISGHRSVSWYQQTPGQGLQFLFEYFSETQRNKGNFPGRFSGRQFSNSRSEMNVSTLELGDSALYLCASSFNGQGRNIQYFGAGTRLSVL.

This sequence joins TRBV6-2 or TRBV6-3 and TRBJ2-5; 9 bases map to TRBD2. The trim removed 6 bases at V and 0 bases at J, leaving 17 bases unmatched. The CDR3 consists of 19 residues. Per the germline V gene, CDR1 is MNHEY and CDR2 is SVGEGT. The CDR3 is CASSEIPVAGVPYQETQYF. CDR3 in DNA: TGTGCCAGCAGCGAGATCCCCGTAGCGGGAGTACCGTACCAAGAGACCCAGTACTTC.

The J gene is TRBJ2-5, the V gene TRBV7-2; 8 nucleotides match TRBD2. The CDR3 length is 14 residues. Germline loops: CDR1 SGHTA, CDR2 FQGNSA. V was pared by 2 bases and J by 3 bases, with 2 bases of the junction left unmatched. CDR3 nucleotides: TGTGCCAGCAGCTTAAGCGGGAGAAAAGAGACCCAGTACTTC. This codes for CASSLSGRKETQYF.

A single count supports this clone. The V gene is TRBV3-1 (or the pseudogene TRBV3-2), the J gene TRBJ1-1; D is perhaps TRBD1 (5 bases). V lost 4 bases to trimming and J lost 4 bases, with 13 bases between them. This CDR3 region has 14 residues. Germline V gives CDR1 LGHDT, CDR2 YNNKEL (reference sequence). CDR3 sequence: CASSLSRGRTEAFF. The CDR3 bases are TGTGCCAGCAGCCTTTCCCGGGGCCGCACTGAAGCTTTCTTT.

This clone came up once. The CDR3 sequence: CASSPTGTVPVEQYF. The CDR3 DNA reads TGTGCCAGCAGCCCCACCGGGACAGTACCCGTGGAGCAGTACTTC. The V gene is TRBV9, the J gene TRBJ2-7; 7 nucleotides match TRBD1. The J segment lost 7 bases and the V segment lost 4 bases, leaving 14 bases of the junction unmatched. Germline values: CDR1 SGDLS, CDR2 YYNGEE. The CDR3 extends over 15 amino acids. Using reference TRBV9 and TRBJ2-7 for the parts outside the CDR3, the full variable domain is DSGVTQTPKHLITATGQRVTLRCSPRSGDLSVYWYQQSLDQGLQFLIQYYNGEERAKGNILERFSAQQFPDLHSELNLSSLELGDSALYFCASSPTGTVPVEQYFGPGTRLTVT.

The DNA for the CDR3 is TGTGCCATCAGTGAACCGGGACAGGGGACATCCTACGAGCAGTACTTC. Its protein product is CAISEPGQGTSYEQYF. The chain couples TRBV10-3 to TRBJ2-7, with 10 bases that match TRBD1. The CDR3 extends over 16 amino acids. V lost 3 bases and J lost 1; bases outside the gene matches: 6. In germline, CDR1 is ENHRY, CDR2 SYGVKD.

This sequence joins TRBV19 and TRBJ2-2; D may be TRBD1 or TRBD2 (6 bases each). The length of the CDR3 is 14 residues. V lost 6 bases and J 3 bases, leaving 11 bases between the germline ends. The germline gives CDR1 LNHDA, CDR2 SQIVND (reference sequence). The CDR3 DNA reads TGTGCCAGTAGACCGGGGGCGGACACCGGGGAGCTGTTTTTT. This gives the protein CASRPGADTGELFF.

This chain uses TRBV19 with TRBJ1-1; perhaps TRBD1 as D (6 bases). CDR1 is LNHDA and CDR2 is SQIVND in the germline V gene (reference sequence). The CDR3 has 14 amino acids. V shed 11 bases and J shed 0 bases, with 16 bases lying between them. CDR3 DNA sequence: TGTGCCTCTAGTGTGGGGGGCCTGAACACTGAAGCTTTCTTT. Amino acids: CASSVGGLNTEAFF.

This chain uses TRBV4-3 with TRBJ2-5; 9 bases are a match to TRBD1. CDR1 is LGHNA and CDR2 is YSLEER in the germline V gene. The CDR3 has 15 residues. V lost 0 bases and J lost 5; bases outside the gene matches: 4. The CDR3 loop reads CASSQEGTGWETQYF. The DNA for the CDR3 is TGCGCCAGCAGCCAAGAGGGGACAGGGTGGGAGACCCAGTACTTC.